A single T cell receptor beta chain is shown here with its context. The sample originates from a study of blood T cell repertoires in COVID-19. Study in general: From T cells, B-cell-depleted T cells, or PBMCs came the material, which was cDNA or gDNA.

Participants came from under 30 US areas, aged roughly 18 to 100 years. Authors' processing steps: Cell counts per sample came from amplifying reference gene primers. Generated by immunoSEQ multiplex PCR, the TCRdb table keeps only in-frame clones and is missing some. That table is the source of V, J and clone size, and D and trimming were worked out from the DNA. Among around 250,000 clones listed, around 90% were seen once. Trimming cost V 2 bases and J 3 bases; bases outside gene matches: 11. The CDR3 runs 19 residues. CDR1 and CDR2 (germline): KGHSH, LQKENI. Material: PBMCs or T cells enriched from blood (not recorded which). The receptor comes from a woman in her 30s with acute COVID-19. The V call is TRBV18, the J call TRBJ2-2; TRBD2 agrees at 11 bases. CDR3 protein: CASSPKVVGTSGDTGELFF. CDR3 nucleotide sequence: TGTGCCAGCTCACCAAAAGTAGTCGGGACTAGCGGTGACACCGGGGAGCTGTTTTTT.